The 9 T cell receptor beta chains given below trace back to one sample, sequenced in a study of cytomegalovirus exposure and HLA in healthy donors. The PCR was carried out with 60 Vbeta primers and 13 Jbeta primers. Generated by immunoSEQ multiplex PCR, the TCRdb table keeps only in-frame clones and is missing some. The sample shows 150,000 or so clones, roughly 80% of them seen only once. The sample was PBMCs. The receptors stem from a man in his thirties or forties in good health and CMV-seropositive.

The chain couples TRBV5-1 to TRBJ2-5, with TRBD2 matching 11 bases. V was pared by 0 bases and J by 2 bases, with 6 bases of the junction left unmatched. This CDR3 has 17 residues. Germline CDR1 reads SGHRS; CDR2 reads YFSETQ. The CDR3 DNA reads TGCGCCAGCAGCTTGGATCCGGTAGCGGGGGGGCAAGAGACCCAGTACTTC. It translates to CASSLDPVAGGQETQYF.

The V and J genes are TRBV27 and TRBJ2-5; 8 positions match TRBD1. The length of the CDR3 is 13 residues. Germline values: CDR1 MNHEY, CDR2 SMNVEV (reference sequence). After removal of 7 bases from V and 7 bases from J, the junction contained 8 bases not matched to a gene. This chain's CDR3 is CASNPGGGRTQYF. DNA of the CDR3: TGTGCCAGCAACCCAGGGGGCGGCCGGACCCAGTACTTC.

The rearrangement joins TRBV30 to TRBJ1-3; D unresolved. From germline, CDR1 is GTSNPN and CDR2 SVGIG (reference sequence). The CDR3 runs 11 residues. V was trimmed by 8 bases and J by 4 bases, leaving 9 bases between them. The CDR3: CARSEGNTIYF. The CDR3 DNA reads as TGTGCCCGAAGCGAAGGAAACACCATATATTTT. Variable domain in full (rest from reference TRBV30 and TRBJ1-3): SQTIHQWPATLVQPVGSPLSLECTVEGTSNPNLYWYRQAAGRGLQLLFYSVGIGQISSEVPQNLSASRPQDRQFILSSKKLLLSDSGFYLCARSEGNTIYFGEGSWLTVV.

In its sample, this clone was seen a few times. This rearrangement joins TRBV28 to TRBJ2-2, with D tentatively TRBD2 (5 bases). Trimming left V 4 bases short and J 0 bases short, with 12 bases between. Germline-derived CDR1 and CDR2 are MDHEN and SYDVKM. This CDR3 comprises 16 residues. CDR3 nucleotides: TGTGCCAGCAGTTCAGGAGGCAGACCGAACACCGGGGAGCTGTTTTTT. This sequence encodes CASSSGGRPNTGELFF.

This chain joins TRBV28 and TRBJ2-3; TRBD2 aligns across 10 bases. This CDR3 has 16 residues. The V and J ends lost 2 bases and 4 bases, in that order; junction bases with no gene match: 6. In germline, CDR1 is MDHEN, CDR2 SYDVKM. The CDR3 bases are TGTGCCAGCAGTTTACGGGTAGCGGGGGGAGCAGATACGCAGTATTTT. This sequence encodes CASSLRVAGGADTQYF.

As regards this clone: The junction and the germline gene differ at one end; a read error may be behind it. J is TRBJ2-6 and V is TRBV2; TRBD1 might be the D (6 bases). Germline V gives CDR1 SNHLY, CDR2 FYNNEI. The CDR3 is made up of 18 amino acids. This CDR3 reads CASSQTGRGISGANGLTF. Written as DNA, the CDR3 is TGTGCCAGCAGTCAAACAGGGAGAGGGATCTCTGGGGCCAACGGCCTGACTTTC. The full variable domain, with the rest looked up from reference TRBV2 and TRBJ2-6, is EPEVTQTPSHQVTQMGQEVILRCVPISNHLYFYWYRQILGQKVEFLVSFYNNEISEKSEIFDDQFSVERPDGSNFTLKIRSTKLEDSAMYFCASSQTGRGISGANGLTFGAGSRLTVL.

The CDR3 sequence is CSVDRGEGADTQYF. In DNA form, the CDR3 reads TGCAGCGTTGATCGCGGAGAGGGGGCAGATACGCAGTATTTT. The chain carries TRBV29-1 and TRBJ2-3; maybe TRBD1 (6 bases). The germline gives CDR1 SQVTM, CDR2 ANQGSEA. CDR3 length equals 14 residues. The V and J ends lost 3 bases and 4 bases respectively, with 14 bases between them.

Note on this clone: The junction shows a germline mismatch at one end, possibly a read error. The V and J genes are TRBV7-8 and TRBJ2-6, with TRBD2 matching over 10 bases. This CDR3 has 19 residues. CDR1 is SGHVS and CDR2 is FQNEAQ in the germline V gene. CDR3 protein: CASSSARLAGVSGANGLTF. The CDR3 DNA follows: TGTGCCAGCAGCTCCGCGAGGCTAGCGGGGGTCTCTGGGGCCAACGGCCTGACTTTC. Filled out from reference TRBV7-8 and TRBJ2-6, the complete variable domain reads GAGVSQSPRYKVAKRGQDVALRCDPISGHVSLFWYQQALGQGPEFLTYFQNEAQLDKSGLPSDRFFAERPEGSVSTLKIQRTQQEDSAVYLCASSSARLAGVSGANGLTFGAGSRLTVL.

Concerning this clone itself: Other DNA sequences in the same sample also yield this CDR3. The chain employs TRBV11-3 and TRBJ2-1; D gene unclear. V lost 1 base and J lost 1, with 5 bases in between. Germline CDR1 reads SGHNT; CDR2 reads YENEEA. This CDR3 comprises 14 residues. The CDR3 sequence: CASSLGSSYNEQFF. The CDR3, as DNA: TGTGCCAGCAGCTTAGGCAGTTCCTACAATGAGCAGTTCTTC. Full variable domain (missing parts from reference TRBV11-3 and TRBJ2-1): EAGVVQSPRYKIIEKKQPVAFWCNPISGHNTLYWYLQNLGQGPELLIRYENEEAVDDSQLPKDRFSAERLKGVDSTLKIQPAELGDSAVYLCASSLGSSYNEQFFGPGTRLTVL.